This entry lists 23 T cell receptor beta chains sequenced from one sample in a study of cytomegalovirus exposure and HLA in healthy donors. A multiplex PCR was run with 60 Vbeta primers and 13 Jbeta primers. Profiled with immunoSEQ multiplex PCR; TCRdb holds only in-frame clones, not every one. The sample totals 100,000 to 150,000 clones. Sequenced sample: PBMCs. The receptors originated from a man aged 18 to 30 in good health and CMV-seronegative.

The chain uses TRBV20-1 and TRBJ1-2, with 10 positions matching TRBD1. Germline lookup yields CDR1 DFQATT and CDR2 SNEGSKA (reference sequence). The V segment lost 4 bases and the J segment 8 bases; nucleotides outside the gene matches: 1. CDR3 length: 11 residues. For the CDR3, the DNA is TGCAGTGCTATGACAGGGGGCGGCTACACCTTC. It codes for CSAMTGGGYTF.

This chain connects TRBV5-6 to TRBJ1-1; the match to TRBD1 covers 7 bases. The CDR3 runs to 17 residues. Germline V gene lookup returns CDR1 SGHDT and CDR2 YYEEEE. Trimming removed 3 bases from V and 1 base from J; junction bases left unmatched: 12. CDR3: CASSWGQFNRGNTEAFF. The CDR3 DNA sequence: TGTGCCAGCAGCTGGGGCCAATTTAACAGGGGGAACACTGAAGCTTTCTTT.

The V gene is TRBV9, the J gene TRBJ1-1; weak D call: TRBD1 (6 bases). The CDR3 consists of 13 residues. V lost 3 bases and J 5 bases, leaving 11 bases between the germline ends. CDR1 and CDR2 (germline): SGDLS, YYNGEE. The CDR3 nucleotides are TGTGCCAGCAGCGGAGAAGGGGGAACTGAAGCTTTCTTT. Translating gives CASSGEGGTEAFF.

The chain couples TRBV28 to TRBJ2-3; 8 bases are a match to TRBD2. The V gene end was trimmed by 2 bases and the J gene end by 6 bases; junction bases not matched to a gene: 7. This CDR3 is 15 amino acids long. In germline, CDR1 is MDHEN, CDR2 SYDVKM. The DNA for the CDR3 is TGTGCCAGCAGTTTAAGCGGGGGCCCTACTGATACGCAGTATTTT. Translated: CASSLSGGPTDTQYF.

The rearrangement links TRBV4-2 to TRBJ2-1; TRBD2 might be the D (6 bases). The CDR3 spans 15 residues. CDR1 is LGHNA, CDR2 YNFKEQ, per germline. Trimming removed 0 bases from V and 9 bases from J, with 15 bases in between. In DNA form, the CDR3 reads TGTGCCAGCAGCCAAGAGACGGGAGTGAACGGTGAGCAGTTCTTC. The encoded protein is CASSQETGVNGEQFF.

Written as DNA, the CDR3 is TGTGCCAGCAGTAAAGTCGGAGATACGCAGTATTTT. Its translation: CASSKVGDTQYF. V usage is TRBV21-1 and J usage is TRBJ2-3; the DNA was not used to check the table's D call, TRBD2. TRBV21-1 is an annotated pseudogene. This CDR3 has 12 residues.

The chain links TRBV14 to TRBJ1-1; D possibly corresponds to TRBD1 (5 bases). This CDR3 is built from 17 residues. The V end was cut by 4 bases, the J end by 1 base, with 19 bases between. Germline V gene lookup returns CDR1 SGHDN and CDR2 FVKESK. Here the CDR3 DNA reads TGTGCCAGCAGCCGAGAAAACCTGGGGCACAAGAACACTGAAGCTTTCTTT. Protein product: CASSRENLGHKNTEAFF.

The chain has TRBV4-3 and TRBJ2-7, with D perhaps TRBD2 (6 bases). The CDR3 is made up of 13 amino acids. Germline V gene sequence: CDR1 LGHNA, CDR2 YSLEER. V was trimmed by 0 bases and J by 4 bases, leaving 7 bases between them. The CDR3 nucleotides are TGCGCCAGCAGCCAAGATGCGGGATACGAGCAGTACTTC. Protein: CASSQDAGYEQYF.

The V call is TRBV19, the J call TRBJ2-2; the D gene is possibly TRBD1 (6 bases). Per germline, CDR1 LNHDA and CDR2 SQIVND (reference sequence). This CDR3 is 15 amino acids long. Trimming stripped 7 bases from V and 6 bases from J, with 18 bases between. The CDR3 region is CASKLSDRRAGELFF. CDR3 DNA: TGTGCCAGTAAGCTTTCGGACAGACGGGCCGGGGAGCTGTTTTTT.

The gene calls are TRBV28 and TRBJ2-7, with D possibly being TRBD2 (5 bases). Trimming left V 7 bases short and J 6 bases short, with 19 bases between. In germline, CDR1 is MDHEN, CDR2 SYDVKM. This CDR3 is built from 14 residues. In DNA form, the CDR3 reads TGTGCCAGCACCCAGTCAACTAGTCGAGGCGAGCAGTACTTC. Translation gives CASTQSTSRGEQYF.

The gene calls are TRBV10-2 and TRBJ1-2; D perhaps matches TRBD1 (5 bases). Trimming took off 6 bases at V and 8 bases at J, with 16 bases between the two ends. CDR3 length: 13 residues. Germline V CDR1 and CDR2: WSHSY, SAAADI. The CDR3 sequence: CASSIAGTGGYTF. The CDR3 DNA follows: TGCGCCAGCAGCATTGCAGGGACTGGGGGCTACACCTTC.

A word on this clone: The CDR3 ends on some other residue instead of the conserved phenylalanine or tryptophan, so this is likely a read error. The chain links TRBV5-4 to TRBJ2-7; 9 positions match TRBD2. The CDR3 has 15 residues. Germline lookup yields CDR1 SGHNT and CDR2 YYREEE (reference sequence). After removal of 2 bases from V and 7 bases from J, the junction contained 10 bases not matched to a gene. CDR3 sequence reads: CASSFVAGGPGEQYL. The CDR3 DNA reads TGTGCCAGCAGCTTCGTTGCGGGAGGGCCGGGGGAGCAGTACCTC.

CDR3 nucleotide sequence: TGTGCCAGCAGTTACAGCCACGGGGTATCAAACTATGGCTACACCTTC. Translation: CASSYSHGVSNYGYTF. The V gene is TRBV6-5, the J gene TRBJ1-2; D is unresolved. Per the germline V gene, CDR1 is MNHEY and CDR2 is SVGAGI. This CDR3 has 16 amino acids. The germline V and J ends were trimmed by 2 bases and 2 bases, with 15 bases remaining between them.

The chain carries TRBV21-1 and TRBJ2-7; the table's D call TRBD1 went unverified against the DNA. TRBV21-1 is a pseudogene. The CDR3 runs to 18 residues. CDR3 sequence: CASSINYPGTGEPYEQYF. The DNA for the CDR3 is TGTGCCAGCAGCATCAATTACCCCGGGACAGGGGAGCCCTACGAGCAGTACTTC.

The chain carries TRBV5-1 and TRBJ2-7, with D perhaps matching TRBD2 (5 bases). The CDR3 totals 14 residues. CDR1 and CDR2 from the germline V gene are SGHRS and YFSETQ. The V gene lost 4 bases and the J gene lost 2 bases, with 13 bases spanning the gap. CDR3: CASSQLGLPYEQYF. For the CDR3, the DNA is TGCGCCAGCAGCCAATTAGGACTTCCCTACGAGCAGTACTTC.

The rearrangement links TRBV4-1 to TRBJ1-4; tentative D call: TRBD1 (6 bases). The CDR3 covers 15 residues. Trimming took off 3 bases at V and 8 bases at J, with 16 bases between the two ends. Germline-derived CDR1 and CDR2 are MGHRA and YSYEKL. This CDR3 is CASSHHREWKEKLFF. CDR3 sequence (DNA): TGCGCCAGCAGCCACCACAGGGAGTGGAAGGAAAAACTGTTTTTT.

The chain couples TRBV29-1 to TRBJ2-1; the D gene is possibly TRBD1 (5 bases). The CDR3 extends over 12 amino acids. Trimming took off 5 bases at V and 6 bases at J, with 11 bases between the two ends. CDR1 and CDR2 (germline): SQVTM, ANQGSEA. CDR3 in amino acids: CSVRTGINEQFF. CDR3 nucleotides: TGCAGCGTTCGCACAGGCATCAATGAGCAGTTCTTC.

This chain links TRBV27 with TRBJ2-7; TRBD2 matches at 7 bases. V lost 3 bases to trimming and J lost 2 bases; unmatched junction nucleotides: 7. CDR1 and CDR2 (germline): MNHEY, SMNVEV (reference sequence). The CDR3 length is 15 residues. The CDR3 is CASSFSWEGPYEQYF. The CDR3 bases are TGTGCCAGCAGTTTTTCGTGGGAGGGTCCCTACGAGCAGTACTTC.

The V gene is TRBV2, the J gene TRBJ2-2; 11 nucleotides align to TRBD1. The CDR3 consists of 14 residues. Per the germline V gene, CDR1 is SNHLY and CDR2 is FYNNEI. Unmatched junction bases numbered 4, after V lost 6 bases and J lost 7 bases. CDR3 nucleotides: TGTGCCAGCAGCCGGGACAGGGGGGTCGGGGAGCTGTTTTTT. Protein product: CASSRDRGVGELFF.

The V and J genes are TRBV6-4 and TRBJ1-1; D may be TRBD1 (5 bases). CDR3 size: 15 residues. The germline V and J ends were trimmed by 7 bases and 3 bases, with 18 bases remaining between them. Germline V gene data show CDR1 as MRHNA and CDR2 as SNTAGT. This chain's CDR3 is CASNTGPAGDTEAFF. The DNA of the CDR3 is TGTGCCAGCAACACAGGACCTGCGGGGGACACTGAAGCTTTCTTT.

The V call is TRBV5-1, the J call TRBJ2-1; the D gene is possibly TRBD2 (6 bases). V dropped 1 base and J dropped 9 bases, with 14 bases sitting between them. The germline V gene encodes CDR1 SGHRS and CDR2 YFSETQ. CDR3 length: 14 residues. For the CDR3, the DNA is TGCGCCAGCAGCTTGTCCCCTTTGGGGGGTGAGCAGTTCTTC. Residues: CASSLSPLGGEQFF.

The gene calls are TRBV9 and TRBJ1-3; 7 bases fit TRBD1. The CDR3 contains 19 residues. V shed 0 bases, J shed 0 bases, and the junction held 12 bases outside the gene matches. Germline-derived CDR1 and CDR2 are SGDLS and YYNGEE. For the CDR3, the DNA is TGTGCCAGCAGCGTAGGGTTGTTGGACAGGTACTACTCTGGAAACACCATATATTTT. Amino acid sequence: CASSVGLLDRYYSGNTIYF.

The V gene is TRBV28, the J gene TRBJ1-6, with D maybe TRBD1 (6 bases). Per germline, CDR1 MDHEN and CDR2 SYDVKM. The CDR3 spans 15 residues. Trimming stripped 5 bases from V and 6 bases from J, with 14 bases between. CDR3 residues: CASSRRQERNSPLHF. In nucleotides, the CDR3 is TGTGCCAGCAGTCGAAGACAGGAACGTAATTCACCCCTCCACTTT.